The clone carrying this T cell receptor (beta chain) showed up just a few times. The target antigen is unknown. V was clipped by 0 bases and J by 3 bases, with 11 bases between them. The V gene's germline CDR1 is MNHNY and CDR2 SVGAGI (reference sequence). The CDR3 extends over 15 amino acids. 5'RACE primed at constant segments yielded TCR alpha and TCR beta cDNA libraries bearing sample barcodes and UMIs. Using its own MiXCR run on the 5' RACE reads, TCRdb lists one record per CDR3 protein. The repertoire holds fewer than 250,000 distinct CDR3 sequences, 15% seen once, with 2.1% in the top ten. This entry is derived from a study of T-cell memory formation after mild COVID-19. Looking at the study overall: There were largely donor-specific TCR clusters. Study results and caveats: Certain responding clones were present in pre-infection memory, suggesting participation of cross-reactive memory. CD4+ clones that contracted lay mainly in CM and EM; CD8+ ones lay in EMRA.

J is TRBJ1-2 and V is TRBV6-6; D unresolved. This clonotype originated in an adult woman who had mild COVID-19 (a few samples of this study predate the infection). Cell type and time point are not known. Specimen: PBMCs or a T cell subset sorted from them (not recorded which). CDR3 nucleotides: TGTGCCAGCAGTTACTCGAACCAGGAATACTATGGCTACACCTTC. Translation gives CASSYSNQEYYGYTF.